This T cell receptor beta chain was recorded in a study of cytomegalovirus exposure and HLA in healthy donors. Use of 60 Vbeta and 13 Jbeta primers characterized the PCR. In the source study's methods: A later analysis counted approximately 80 million unique TCR beta chains, around 11 million shared. TCRdb keeps only in-frame clones here, not all; method: immunoSEQ multiplex PCR. V, J and clone size reflect that table, while D and trimming were determined from the DNA. The sample carries 200,000 to 250,000 clones, more than 65% recorded once. There are 17 residues in the CDR3. With V trimmed by 4 bases and J by 4 bases, 15 bases remained unmatched. Germline V gives CDR1 SGHAT, CDR2 FQNNGV.

The gene calls are TRBV11-2 and TRBJ2-7, with 8 bases that match TRBD1. Sequenced material: PBMCs. This TCR came from a woman in her thirties in good health and CMV-seronegative. The CDR3 is CASSSGPPAGGIYEQYF. The CDR3, as DNA: TGTGCCAGCAGCTCGGGCCCCCCGGCAGGGGGCATATACGAGCAGTACTTC. Using reference TRBV11-2 and TRBJ2-7 for the parts outside the CDR3, the full variable domain is EAGVAQSPRYKIIEKRQSVAFWCNPISGHATLYWYQQILGQGPKLLIQFQNNGVVDDSQLPKDRFSAERLKGVDSTLKIQPAKLEDSAVYLCASSSGPPAGGIYEQYFGPGTRLTVT.